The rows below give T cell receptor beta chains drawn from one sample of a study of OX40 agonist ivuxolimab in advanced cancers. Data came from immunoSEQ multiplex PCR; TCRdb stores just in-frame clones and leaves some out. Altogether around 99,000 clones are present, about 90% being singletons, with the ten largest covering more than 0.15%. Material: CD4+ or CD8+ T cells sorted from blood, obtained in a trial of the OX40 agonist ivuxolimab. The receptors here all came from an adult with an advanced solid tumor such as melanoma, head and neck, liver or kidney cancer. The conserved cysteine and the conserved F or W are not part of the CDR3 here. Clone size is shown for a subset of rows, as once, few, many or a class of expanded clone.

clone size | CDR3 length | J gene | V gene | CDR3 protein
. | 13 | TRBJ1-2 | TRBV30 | ARKTGLREGYGYT
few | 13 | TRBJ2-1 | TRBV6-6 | ASRTGTGQFDEQF
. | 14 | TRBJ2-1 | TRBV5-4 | ASSLGGTSGYNEQF
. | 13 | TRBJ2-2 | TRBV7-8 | ASSLGSGQTGELF
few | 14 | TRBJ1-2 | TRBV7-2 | ASSLGGAGRNYGYT
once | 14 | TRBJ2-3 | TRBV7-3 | ASSGVLAGGADTQY
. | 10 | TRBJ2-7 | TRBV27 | ASSLLGDEQY
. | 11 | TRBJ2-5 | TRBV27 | ASSLMRKETQY
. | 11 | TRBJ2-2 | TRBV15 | ATTGPYTGELF
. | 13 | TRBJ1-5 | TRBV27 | ASSLLAGGGQPQH
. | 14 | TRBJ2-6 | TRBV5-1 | ASDPGRSSGANVLT
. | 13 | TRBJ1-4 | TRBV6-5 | ASSRAFATNEKLF
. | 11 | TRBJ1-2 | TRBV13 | ASSLDRADGYT
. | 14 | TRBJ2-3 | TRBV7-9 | ASSSGTGGDPDTQY
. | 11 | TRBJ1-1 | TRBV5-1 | ASSLVANTEAF
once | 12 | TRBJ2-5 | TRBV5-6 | ASSAQGGAETQY
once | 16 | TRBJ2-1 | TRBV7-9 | ASSRGLAGGLVGNEQF
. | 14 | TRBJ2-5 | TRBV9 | ASSPIVLAAWETQY
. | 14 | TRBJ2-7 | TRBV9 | ASSVDSGGLPYEQY
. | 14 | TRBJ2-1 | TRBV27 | ASRPSSGRLIKREF
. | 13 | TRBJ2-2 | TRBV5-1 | ASSFGGTNTGELF
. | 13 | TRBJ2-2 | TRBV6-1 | ASSLKTGSPGELF
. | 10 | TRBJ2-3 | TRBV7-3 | ASSPTADTQY
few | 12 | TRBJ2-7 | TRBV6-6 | ASSYSGTTYEQY
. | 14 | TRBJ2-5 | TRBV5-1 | ASSWRGEKREETQY
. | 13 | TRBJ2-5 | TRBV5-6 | ASSQDPGLQETQY
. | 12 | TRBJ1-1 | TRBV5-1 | ASSLGAGPTEAF
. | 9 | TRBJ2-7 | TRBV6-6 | ASSWGYEQY
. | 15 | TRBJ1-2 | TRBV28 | ASSSTATGPPFYGYT
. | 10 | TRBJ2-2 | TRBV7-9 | ASSWGSGELF
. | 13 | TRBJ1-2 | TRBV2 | ASSVSTVGPNGYT
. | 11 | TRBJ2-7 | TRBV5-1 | ASSLGLAQEQY
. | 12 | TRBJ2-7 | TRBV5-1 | ASSLVGINYEQY
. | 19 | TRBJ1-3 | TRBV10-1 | ASSKRPGQTPLGSSGNTIY
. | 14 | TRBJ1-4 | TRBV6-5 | ASSYSIPGTNEKLF
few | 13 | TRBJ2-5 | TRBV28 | ASSITGGEQETQY
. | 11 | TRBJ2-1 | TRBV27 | ASRLGIYNEQF
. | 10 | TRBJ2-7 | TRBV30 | AWRTATYEQY
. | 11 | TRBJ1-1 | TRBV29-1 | SVERGGNTEAF
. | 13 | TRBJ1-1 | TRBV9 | ASSVTGQLNTEAF
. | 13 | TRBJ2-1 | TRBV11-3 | ASSPSGLAGAEQF
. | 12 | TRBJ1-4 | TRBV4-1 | ASSLTGGGEKLF